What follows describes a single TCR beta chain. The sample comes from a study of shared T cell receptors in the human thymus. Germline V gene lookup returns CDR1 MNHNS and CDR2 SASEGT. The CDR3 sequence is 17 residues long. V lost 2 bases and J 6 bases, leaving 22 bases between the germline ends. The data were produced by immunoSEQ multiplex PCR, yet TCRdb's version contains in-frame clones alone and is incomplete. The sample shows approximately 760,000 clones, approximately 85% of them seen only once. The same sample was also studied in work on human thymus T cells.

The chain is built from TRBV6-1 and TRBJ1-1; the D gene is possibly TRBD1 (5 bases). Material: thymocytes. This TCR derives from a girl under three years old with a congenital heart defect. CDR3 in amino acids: CASSEPTVRRRPAEAFF. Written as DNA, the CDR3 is TGTGCCAGCAGTGAACCGACAGTACGAAGACGACCCGCTGAAGCTTTCTTT.